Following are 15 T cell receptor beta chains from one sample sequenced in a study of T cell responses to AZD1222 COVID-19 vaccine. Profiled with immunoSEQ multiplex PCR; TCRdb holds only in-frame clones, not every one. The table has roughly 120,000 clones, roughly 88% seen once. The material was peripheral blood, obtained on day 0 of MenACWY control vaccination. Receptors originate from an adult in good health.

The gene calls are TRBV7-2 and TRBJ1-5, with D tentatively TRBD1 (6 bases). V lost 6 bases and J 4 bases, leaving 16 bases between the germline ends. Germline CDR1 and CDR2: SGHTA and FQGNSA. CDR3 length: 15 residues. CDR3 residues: CASSTGIQGNQPQHF. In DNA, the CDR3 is TGTGCCAGCAGTACAGGGATCCAAGGAAATCAGCCCCAGCATTTT.

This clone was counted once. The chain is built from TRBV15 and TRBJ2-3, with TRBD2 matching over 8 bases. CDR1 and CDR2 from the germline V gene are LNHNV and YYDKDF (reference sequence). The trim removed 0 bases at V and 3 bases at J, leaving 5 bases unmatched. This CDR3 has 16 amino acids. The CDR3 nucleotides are TGTGCCACCAGCAGAGAACGGGGGGGAAGGACAGATACGCAGTATTTT. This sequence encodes CATSRERGGRTDTQYF.

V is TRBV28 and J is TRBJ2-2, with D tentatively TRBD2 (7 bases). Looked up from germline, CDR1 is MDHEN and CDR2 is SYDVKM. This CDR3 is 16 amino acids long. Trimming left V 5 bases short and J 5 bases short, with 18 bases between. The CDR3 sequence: CASSGKGGLRTGELFF. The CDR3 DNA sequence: TGTGCCAGCAGTGGCAAGGGGGGGCTAAGAACCGGGGAGCTGTTTTTT.

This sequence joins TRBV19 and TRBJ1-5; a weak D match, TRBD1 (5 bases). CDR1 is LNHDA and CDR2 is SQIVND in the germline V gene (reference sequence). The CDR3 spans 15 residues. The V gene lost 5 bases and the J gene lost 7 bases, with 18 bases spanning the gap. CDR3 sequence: CASSPSGVGEQPQHF. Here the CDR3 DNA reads TGTGCCAGTAGTCCCTCGGGGGTGGGGGAGCAGCCCCAGCATTTT.

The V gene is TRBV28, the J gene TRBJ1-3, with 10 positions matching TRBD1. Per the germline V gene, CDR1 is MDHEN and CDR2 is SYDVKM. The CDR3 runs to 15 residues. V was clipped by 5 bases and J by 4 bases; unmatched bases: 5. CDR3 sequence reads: CASSTTGGKGNTIYF. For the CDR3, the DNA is TGTGCCAGCAGTACGACAGGGGGCAAAGGAAACACCATATATTTT.

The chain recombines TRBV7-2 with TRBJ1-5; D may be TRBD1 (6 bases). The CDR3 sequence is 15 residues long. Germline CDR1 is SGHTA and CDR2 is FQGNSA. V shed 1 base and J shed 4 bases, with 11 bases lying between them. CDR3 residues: CASSLVRQANQPQHF. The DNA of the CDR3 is TGTGCCAGCAGCTTAGTCCGACAGGCTAATCAGCCCCAGCATTTT.

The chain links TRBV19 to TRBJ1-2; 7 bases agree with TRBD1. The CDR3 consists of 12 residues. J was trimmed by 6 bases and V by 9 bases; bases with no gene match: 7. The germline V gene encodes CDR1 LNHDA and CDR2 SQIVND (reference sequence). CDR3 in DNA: TGTGCCAGCAATGACAGGGCTGATGGCTACACCTTC. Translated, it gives CASNDRADGYTF.

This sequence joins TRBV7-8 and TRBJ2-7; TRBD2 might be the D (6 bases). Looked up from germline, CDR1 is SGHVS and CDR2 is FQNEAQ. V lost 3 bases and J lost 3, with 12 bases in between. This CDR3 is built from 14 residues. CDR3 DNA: TGTGCCAGCAGCTTGGAGGGCCGGGGCTACGAGCAGTACTTC. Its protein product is CASSLEGRGYEQYF.

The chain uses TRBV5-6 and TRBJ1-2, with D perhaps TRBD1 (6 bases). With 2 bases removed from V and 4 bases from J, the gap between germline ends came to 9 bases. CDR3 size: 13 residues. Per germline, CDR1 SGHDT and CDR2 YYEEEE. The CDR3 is CASSFKQGYGYTF. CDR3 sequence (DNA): TGTGCCAGCAGCTTCAAACAGGGCTATGGCTACACCTTC.

The CDR3 loop reads CASSREDRNTEAFF. The CDR3 DNA reads as TGTGCCAGTAGTAGAGAGGATAGGAACACTGAAGCTTTCTTT. This chain joins TRBV19 and TRBJ1-1; D gene uncertain. Deletions cut 4 bases from V and 1 base from J, with 10 bases between. This CDR3 has 14 amino acids. The germline CDR1 and CDR2 sequences are LNHDA and SQIVND (reference sequence).

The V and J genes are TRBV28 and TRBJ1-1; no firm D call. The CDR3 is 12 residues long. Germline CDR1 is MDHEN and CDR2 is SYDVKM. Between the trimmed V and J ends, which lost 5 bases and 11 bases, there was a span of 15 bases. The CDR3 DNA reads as TGTGCCAGCAGTCTCTCGACGCTCTCGGCTTTCTTT. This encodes CASSLSTLSAFF.

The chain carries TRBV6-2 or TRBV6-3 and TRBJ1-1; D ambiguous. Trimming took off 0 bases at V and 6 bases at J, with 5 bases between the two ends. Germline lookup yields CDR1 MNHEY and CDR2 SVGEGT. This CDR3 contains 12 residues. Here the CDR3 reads CASSYSSSEAFF. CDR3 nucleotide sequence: TGTGCCAGCAGTTACTCGTCGTCTGAAGCTTTCTTT.

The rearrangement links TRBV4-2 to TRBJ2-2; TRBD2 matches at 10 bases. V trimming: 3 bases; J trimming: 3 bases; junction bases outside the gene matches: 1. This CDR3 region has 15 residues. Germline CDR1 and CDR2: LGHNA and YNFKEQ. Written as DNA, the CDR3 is TGTGCCAGCAGCCAGACTAGCGGGTACACCGGGGAGCTGTTTTTT. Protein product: CASSQTSGYTGELFF.

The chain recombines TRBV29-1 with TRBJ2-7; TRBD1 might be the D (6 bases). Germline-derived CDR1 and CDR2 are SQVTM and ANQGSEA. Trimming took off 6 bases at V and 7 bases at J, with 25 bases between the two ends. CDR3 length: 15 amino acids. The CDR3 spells CSVRGVDVGAGEQYF. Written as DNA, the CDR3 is TGCAGCGTGAGGGGCGTGGATGTGGGGGCTGGGGAGCAGTACTTC.

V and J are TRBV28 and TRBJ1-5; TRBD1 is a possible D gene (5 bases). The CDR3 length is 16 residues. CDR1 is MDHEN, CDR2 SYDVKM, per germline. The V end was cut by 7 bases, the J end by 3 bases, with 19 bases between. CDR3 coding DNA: TGTGCCAGCAATCCCCGAGGGAGGGGCTTCAATCAGCCCCAGCATTTT. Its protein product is CASNPRGRGFNQPQHF.